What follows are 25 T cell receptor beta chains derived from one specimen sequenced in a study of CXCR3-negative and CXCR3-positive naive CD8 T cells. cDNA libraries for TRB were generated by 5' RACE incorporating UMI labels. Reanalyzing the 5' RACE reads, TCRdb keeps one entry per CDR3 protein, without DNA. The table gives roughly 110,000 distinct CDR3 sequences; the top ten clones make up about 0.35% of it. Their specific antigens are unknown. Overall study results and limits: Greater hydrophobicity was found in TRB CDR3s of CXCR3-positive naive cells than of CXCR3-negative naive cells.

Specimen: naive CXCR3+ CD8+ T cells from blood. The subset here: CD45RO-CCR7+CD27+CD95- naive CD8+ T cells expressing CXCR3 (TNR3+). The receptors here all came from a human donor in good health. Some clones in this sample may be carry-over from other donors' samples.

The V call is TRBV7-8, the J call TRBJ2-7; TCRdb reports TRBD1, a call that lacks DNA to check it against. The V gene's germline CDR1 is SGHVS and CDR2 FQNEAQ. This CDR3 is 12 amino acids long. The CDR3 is CASSSGGWEQYF.

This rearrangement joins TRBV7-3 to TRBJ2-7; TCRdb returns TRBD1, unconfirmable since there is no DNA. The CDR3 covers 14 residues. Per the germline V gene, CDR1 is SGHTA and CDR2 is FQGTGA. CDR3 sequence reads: CASSPGGGVHEQYF.

The CDR3 loop reads CASSQGLGGGSPLHF. V usage is TRBV4-1 and J usage is TRBJ1-6; the TCRdb D gene call, TRBD1, has no DNA to confirm it. Germline CDR1 is MGHRA and CDR2 is YSYEKL. CDR3 length: 15 amino acids.

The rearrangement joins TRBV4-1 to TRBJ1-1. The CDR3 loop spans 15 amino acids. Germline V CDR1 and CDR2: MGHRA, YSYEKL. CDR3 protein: CASSQGLGNRFEAFF.

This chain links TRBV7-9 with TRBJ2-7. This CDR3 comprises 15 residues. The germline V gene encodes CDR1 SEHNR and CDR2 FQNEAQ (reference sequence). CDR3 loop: CASSVGTESSYEQYF.

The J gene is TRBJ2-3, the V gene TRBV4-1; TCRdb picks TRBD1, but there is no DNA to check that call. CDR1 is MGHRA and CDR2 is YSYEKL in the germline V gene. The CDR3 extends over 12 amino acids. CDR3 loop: CASSSGSDTQYF.

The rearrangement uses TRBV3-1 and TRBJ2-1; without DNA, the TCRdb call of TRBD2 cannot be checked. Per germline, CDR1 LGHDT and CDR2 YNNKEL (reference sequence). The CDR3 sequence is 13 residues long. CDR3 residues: CASSQDPSGTIEF.

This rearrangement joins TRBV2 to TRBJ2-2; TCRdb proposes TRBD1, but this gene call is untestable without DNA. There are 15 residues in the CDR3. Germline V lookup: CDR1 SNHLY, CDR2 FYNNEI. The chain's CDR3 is CAQFGRGGNTGELFF.

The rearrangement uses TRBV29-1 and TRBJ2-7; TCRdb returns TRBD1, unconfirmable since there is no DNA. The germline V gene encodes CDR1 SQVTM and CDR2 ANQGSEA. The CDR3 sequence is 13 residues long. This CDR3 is CSVDPDRGDEQYF.

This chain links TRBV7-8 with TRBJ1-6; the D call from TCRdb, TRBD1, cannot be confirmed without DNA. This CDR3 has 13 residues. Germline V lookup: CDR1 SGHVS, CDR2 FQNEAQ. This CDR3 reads CASSLDRSSPLHF.

CDR3 loop: CASSAMGIAGGHRDTQYF. V usage is TRBV7-3 and J usage is TRBJ2-3; TCRdb indicates TRBD2, and absent DNA this call remains unverified. Germline CDR1 and CDR2: SGHTA and FQGTGA. This CDR3 spans 18 amino acids.

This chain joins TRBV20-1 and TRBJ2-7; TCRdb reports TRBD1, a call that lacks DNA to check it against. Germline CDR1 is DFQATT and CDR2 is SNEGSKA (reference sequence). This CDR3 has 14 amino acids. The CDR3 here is CSAEDRDRNYEQYF.

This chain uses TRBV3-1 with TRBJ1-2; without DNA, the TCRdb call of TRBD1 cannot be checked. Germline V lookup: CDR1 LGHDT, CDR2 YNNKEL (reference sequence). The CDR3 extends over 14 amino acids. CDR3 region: CASSVGQGDYGYTF.

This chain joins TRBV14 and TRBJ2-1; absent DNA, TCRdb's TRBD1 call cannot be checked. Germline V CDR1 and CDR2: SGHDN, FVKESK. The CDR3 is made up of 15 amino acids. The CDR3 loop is CASSQIQVSYNEQFF.

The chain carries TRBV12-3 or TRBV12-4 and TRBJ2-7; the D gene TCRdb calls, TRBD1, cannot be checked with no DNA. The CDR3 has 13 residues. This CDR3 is CASGETGGYEQYF.

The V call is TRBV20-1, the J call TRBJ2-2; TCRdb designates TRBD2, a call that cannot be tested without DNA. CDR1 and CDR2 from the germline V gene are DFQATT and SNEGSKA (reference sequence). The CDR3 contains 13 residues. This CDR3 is CSASGLAVGELFF.

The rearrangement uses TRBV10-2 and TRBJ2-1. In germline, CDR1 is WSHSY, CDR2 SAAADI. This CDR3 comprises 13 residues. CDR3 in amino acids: CASSESNYNEQFF.

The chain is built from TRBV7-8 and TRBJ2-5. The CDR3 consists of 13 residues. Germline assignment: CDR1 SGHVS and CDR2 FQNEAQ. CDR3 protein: CASSLASGETQYF.

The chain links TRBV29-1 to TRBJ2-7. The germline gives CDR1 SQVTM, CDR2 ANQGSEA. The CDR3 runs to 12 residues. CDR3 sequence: CSVEDLLAEQYF.

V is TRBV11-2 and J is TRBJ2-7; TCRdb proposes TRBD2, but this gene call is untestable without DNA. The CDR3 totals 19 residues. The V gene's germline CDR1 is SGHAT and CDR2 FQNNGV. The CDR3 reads CASRYIRRTSGGSTYEQYF.

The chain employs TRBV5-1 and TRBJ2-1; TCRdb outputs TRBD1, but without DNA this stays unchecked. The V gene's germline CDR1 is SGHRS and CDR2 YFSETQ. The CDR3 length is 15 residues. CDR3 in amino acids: CASSLEWDRNNEQFF.

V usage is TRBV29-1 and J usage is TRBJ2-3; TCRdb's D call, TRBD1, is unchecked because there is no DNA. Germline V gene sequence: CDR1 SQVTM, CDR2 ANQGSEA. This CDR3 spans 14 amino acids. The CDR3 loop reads CSVAGTAHTDTQYF.

The CDR3 reads CATSRDKGSHGYTF. The chain is built from TRBV15 and TRBJ1-2; lacking DNA, the TRBD1 call made by TCRdb goes unchecked. The germline V gene has CDR1 LNHNV and CDR2 YYDKDF (reference sequence). The CDR3 is 14 amino acids.

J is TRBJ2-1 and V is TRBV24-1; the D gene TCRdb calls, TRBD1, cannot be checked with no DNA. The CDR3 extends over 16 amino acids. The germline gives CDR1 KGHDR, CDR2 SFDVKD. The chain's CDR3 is CATSGGREGRWNEQFF.

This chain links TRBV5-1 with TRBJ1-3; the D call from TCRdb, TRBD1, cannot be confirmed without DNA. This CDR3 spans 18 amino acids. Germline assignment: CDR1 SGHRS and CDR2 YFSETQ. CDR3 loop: CASSSLSGTESSGNTIYF.